Shown below are 2 T cell receptor beta chains from a single sample sequenced in a study of human T cells and chemical hapten exposure. As to time point: patch test 1, 2 weeks after DPC sensitization. Sample treatment: therapeutic diphenylcyclopropenone sensitization with weekly scalp DPC. TCRdb re-analysed the RACE reads in MiXCR, keeping a single row per CDR3 protein. The data hold roughly 120,000 distinct CDR3 sequences, with over 10% observed a single time. The sample in question was whole blood, obtained in connection with sensitization to the hapten diphenylcyclopropenone (DPC). The receptor set was obtained from a woman aged 45-59 years with alopecia areata. Some clones in this sample may be carry-over from other donors' samples.

The table lists this clonotype with many counts. The chain recombines TRBV14 with TRBJ2-7; TRBD1 might be the D (6 bases). Per germline, CDR1 SGHDN and CDR2 FVKESK. The length of the CDR3 is 15 residues. V dropped 0 bases and J dropped 3 bases, with 12 bases sitting between them. DNA for the CDR3: TGTGCCAGCAGCCAAGAAAAGACAGGACTCTACGAGCAGTACTTC. Amino acid sequence: CASSQEKTGLYEQYF.

This clonotype was counted a few times. V usage is TRBV29-1 and J usage is TRBJ1-1; D is unresolved. With 0 bases removed from V and 8 bases from J, the gap between germline ends came to 10 bases. The CDR3 sequence is 12 residues long. Looked up from germline, CDR1 is SQVTM and CDR2 is ANQGSEA. The CDR3 region is CSVEDLAGEAFF. The CDR3 nucleotides read TGCAGCGTTGAAGATCTGGCCGGGGAAGCTTTCTTT.